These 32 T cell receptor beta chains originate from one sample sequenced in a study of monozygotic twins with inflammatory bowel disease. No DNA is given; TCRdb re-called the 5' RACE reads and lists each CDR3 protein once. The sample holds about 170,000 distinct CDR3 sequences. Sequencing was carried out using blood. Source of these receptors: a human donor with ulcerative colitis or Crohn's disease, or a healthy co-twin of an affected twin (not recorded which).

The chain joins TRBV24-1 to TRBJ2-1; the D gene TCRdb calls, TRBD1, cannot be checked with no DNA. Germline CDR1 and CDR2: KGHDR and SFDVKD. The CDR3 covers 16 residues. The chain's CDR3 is CATSDEGRGNINEQFF.

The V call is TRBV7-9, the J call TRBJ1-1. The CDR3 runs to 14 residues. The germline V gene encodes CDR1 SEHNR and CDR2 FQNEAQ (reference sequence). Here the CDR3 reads CASSLALKNTEAFF.

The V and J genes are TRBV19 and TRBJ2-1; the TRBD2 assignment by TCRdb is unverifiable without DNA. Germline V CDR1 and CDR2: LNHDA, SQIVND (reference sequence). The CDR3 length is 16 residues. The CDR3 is CASSPPPAGGYNEQFF.

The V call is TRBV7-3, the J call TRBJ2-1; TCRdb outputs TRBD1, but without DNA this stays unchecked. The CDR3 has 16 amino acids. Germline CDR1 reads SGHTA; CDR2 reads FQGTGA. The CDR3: CASSWPGQASYNEQFF.

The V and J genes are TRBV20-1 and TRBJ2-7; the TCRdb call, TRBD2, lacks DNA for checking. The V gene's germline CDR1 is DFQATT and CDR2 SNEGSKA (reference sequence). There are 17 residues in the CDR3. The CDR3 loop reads CSARDPLGLAFSYEQYF.

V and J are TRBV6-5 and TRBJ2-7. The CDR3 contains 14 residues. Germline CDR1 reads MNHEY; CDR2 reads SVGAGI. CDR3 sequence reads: CASSYLGATYEQYF.

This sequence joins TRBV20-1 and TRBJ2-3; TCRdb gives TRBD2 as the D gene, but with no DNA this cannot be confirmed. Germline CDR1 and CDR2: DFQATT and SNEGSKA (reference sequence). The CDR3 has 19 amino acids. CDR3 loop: CSASRQTRRTGTYTDTQYF.

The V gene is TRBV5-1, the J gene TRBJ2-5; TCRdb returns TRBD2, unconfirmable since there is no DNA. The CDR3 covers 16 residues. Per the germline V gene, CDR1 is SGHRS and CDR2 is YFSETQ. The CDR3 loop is CASSLGSSGSGETQYF.

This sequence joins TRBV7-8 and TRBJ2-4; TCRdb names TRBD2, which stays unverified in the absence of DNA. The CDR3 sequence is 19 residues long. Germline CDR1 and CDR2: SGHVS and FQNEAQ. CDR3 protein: CASSYSPGTSAVAKNIQYF.

The CDR3 reads CSVPTGRNTGELFF. This chain joins TRBV29-1 and TRBJ2-2; TCRdb picks TRBD1, but there is no DNA to check that call. The CDR3 totals 14 residues. Germline values: CDR1 SQVTM, CDR2 ANQGSEA.

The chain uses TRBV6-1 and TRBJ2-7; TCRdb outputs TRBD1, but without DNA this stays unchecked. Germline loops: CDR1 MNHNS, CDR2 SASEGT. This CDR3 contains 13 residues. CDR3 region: CASSTGHRYEQYF.

The CDR3 sequence is CASSQEPGISAGELFF. V is TRBV4-2 and J is TRBJ2-2; TCRdb lists TRBD1, though no DNA is available to test this call. CDR1 is LGHNA, CDR2 YNFKEQ, per germline. The CDR3 totals 16 residues.

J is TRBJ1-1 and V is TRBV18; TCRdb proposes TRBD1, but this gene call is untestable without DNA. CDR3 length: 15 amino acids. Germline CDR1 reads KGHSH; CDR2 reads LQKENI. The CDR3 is CASSQTGGVLTEAFF.

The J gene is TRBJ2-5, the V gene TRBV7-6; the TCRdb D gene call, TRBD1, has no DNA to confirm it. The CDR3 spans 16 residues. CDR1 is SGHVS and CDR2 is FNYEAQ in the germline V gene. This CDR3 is CASSLNPGGYQETQYF.

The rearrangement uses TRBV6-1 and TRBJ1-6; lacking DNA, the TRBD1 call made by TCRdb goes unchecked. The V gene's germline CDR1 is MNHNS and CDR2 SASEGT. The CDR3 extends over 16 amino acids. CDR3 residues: CASSPPPGRLLSPLHF.

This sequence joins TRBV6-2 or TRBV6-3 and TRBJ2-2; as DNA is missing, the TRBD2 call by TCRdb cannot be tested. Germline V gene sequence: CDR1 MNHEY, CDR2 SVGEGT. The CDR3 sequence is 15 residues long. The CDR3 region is CASRQPGLYTGELFF.

The CDR3: CASSLGPPQFF. The chain uses TRBV5-1 and TRBJ2-1; TCRdb reports TRBD1, a call that lacks DNA to check it against. This CDR3 has 11 residues. Germline loops: CDR1 SGHRS, CDR2 YFSETQ.

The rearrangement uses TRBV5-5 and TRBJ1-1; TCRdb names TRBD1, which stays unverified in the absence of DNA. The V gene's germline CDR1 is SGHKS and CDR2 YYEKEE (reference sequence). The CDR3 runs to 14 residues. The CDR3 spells CASSGIRTGTEAFF.

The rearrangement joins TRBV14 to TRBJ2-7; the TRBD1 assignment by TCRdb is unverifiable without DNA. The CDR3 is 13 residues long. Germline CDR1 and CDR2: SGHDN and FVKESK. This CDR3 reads CASTWTGNYEQYF.

CDR3 loop: CAISELDRGITGELFF. J is TRBJ2-2 and V is TRBV10-3; the D call from TCRdb, TRBD1, cannot be confirmed without DNA. The CDR3 consists of 16 residues. Germline CDR1 is ENHRY and CDR2 is SYGVKD.

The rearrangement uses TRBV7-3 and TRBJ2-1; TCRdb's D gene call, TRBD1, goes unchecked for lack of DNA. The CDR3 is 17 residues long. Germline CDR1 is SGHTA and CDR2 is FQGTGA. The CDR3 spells CASSLTPQQGAKNEQFF.

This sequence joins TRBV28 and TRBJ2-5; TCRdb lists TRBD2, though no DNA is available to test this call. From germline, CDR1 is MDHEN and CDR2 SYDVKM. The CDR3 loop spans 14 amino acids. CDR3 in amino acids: CASSRGTSRETQYF.

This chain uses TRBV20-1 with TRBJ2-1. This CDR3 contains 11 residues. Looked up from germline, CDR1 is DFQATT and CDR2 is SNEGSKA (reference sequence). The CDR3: CSARDPDRQFF.

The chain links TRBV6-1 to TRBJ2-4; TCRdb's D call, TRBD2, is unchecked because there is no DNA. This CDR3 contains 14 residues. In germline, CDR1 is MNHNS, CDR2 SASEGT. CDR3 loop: CASSGPGLIDIQYF.

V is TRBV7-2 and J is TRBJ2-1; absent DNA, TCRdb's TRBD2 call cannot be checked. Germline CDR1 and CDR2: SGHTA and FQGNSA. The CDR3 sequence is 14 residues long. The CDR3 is CASSLVTSGGTSFF.

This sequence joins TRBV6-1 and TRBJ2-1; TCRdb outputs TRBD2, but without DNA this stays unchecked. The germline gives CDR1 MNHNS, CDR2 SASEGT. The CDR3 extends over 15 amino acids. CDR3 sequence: CASTTGRLSYNEQFF.

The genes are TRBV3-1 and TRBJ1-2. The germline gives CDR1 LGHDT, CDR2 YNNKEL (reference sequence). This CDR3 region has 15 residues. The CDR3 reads CASSQSTSRIYGYTF.

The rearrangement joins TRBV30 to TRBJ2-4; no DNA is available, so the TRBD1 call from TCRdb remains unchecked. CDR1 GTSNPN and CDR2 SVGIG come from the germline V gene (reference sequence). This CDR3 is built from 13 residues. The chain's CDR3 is CAWSNGNQNIQYF.

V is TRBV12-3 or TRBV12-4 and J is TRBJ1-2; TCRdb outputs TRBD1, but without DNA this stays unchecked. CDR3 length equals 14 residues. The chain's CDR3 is CASRPSQGGYGYTF.

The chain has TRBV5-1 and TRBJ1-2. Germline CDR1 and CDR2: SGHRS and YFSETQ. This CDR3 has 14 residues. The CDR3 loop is CASSLVFGAYGYTF. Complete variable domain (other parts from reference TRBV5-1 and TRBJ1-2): KAGVTQTPRYLIKTRGQQVTLSCSPISGHRSVSWYQQTPGQGLQFLFEYFSETQRNKGNFPGRFSGRQFSNSRSEMNVSTLELGDSALYLCASSLVFGAYGYTFGSGTRLTVV.

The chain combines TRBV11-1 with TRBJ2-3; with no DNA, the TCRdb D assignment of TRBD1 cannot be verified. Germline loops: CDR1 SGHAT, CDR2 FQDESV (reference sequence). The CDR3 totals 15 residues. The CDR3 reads CATNRDRGGTDTQYF.

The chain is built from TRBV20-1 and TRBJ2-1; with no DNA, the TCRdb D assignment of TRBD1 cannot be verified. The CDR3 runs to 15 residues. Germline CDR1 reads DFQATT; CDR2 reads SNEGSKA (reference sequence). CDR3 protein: CSARDLGASYNEQFF.